The 10 T cell receptor beta chains below all came from one sample that was sequenced in a study of T cells in Graves' hyperthyroidism and ophthalmopathy (dated 2019 in TCRdb). Library method: multiplex PCR. TCRdb shows the sequencer as Illumina HiSeq 2000. Amplification of TCR beta CDR3 regions was carried out from RNA transcripts. The TCR CDR3 was subjected to a first round of RT-PCR using the HTBI primer set and the Qiagen OneStep RT-PCR kit. TCRdb handled the public reads itself, with Q25 trimming in fastp and clone calling in MiXCR, and kept productive beta chains. Every CDR3 protein is listed once, alongside the most common genes and DNA of its rows. This sample lists almost 600,000 distinct CDR3 sequences; approximately 44% were detected once. The ten largest clones add up to approximately 7.5% of the sample. The sample taken for sequencing was peripheral blood or thyroid tissue (not recorded which). The receptors were sampled from a woman under 30 with Graves' hyperthyroidism.

This rearrangement joins TRBV7-3 to TRBJ2-5, with D possibly matching TRBD2 (6 bases). Germline CDR1 SGHTA, CDR2 FQGTGA. This CDR3 comprises 14 residues. The V end lost 2 bases, the J end lost 11 bases, and 18 bases lay between the germline ends. The CDR3 protein is CASSLAWGLSRQYF. The CDR3 nucleotides read TGTGCCAGCAGCTTAGCGTGGGGACTGAGTAGGCAGTACTTC.

There are many counts of this clonotype. V usage is TRBV20-1 and J usage is TRBJ2-7; tentative D call: TRBD1 (6 bases). The germline V gene encodes CDR1 DFQATT and CDR2 SNEGSKA (reference sequence). V lost 0 bases and J 2 bases, leaving 11 bases between the germline ends. The CDR3 has 14 residues. The DNA for the CDR3 is TGCAGTGCTAGAGATGGCCAGGGGACCTACGAGCAGTACTTC. It specifies CSARDGQGTYEQYF.

Ten or more counts support this clonotype. The chain employs TRBV7-2 and TRBJ2-5, with TRBD1 matching 9 bases. V gave up 5 bases and J gave up 5 bases; unmatched junction bases: 6. The CDR3 is 14 amino acids. The germline V gene has CDR1 SGHTA and CDR2 FQGNSA. CDR3 in amino acids: CASSGTGLGETQYF. The CDR3 DNA is TGTGCCAGCAGCGGGACAGGGTTGGGCGAGACCCAGTACTTC.

This clonotype was found many times. This chain uses TRBV7-2 with TRBJ1-2, with a weak D call TRBD1 (5 bases). V lost 1 base to trimming and J lost 3 bases, with 15 bases between them. The CDR3 covers 16 residues. The V gene's germline CDR1 is SGHTA and CDR2 FQGNSA. This CDR3 is CASSLDGTLLDYGYTF. CDR3 sequence (DNA): TGTGCCAGCAGCTTAGATGGGACCCTTCTTGACTATGGCTACACCTTC. Together with reference TRBV7-2 and TRBJ1-2, the CDR3 gives the full variable domain: GAGVSQSPSNKVTEKGKDVELRCDPISGHTALYWYRQSLGQGLEFLIYFQGNSAPDKSGLPSDRFSAERTGGSVSTLTIQRTQQEDSAVYLCASSLDGTLLDYGYTFGSGTRLTVV.

Notes on this clonotype: A much more abundant neighbour one base away suggests this may be a read error. This sequence joins TRBV29-1 and TRBJ2-7; D is possibly TRBD1 or TRBD2 (5 bases each). CDR1 is SQVTM, CDR2 ANQGSEA, per germline. V gave up 4 bases and J gave up 5 bases, with 15 bases separating them. The CDR3 has 13 amino acids. CDR3 nucleotides: TGCAGCGTTGGAGGGGCAGGGAATCACGAGCAGTACTTC. Protein product: CSVGGAGNHEQYF.

In regard to this clonotype: A clone one base away is much larger, so this may be a read error. The genes are TRBV6-6 and TRBJ2-7; D unclear. In germline, CDR1 is MNHNY, CDR2 SVGAGI (reference sequence). CDR3 length: 14 residues. V was clipped by 5 bases and J by 2 bases, with 13 bases between them. The CDR3 here is CASSHIGPPYEQYF. The CDR3 region has the DNA TGTGCCAGCAGTCACATCGGCCCCCCCTACGAGCAGTACTTC.

This chain connects TRBV18 to TRBJ2-7; 11 bases are a match to TRBD2. Germline CDR1 is KGHSH and CDR2 is LQKENI. The ends lost 0 bases at V and 1 base at J; junction bases unmatched: 2. The CDR3 spans 16 residues. CDR3 coding DNA: TGTGCCAGCTCACCACCGGGACTAGCGGAATCCTACGAGCAGTACTTC. This gives the protein CASSPPGLAESYEQYF.

V usage is TRBV20-1 and J usage is TRBJ2-1; D may be TRBD2 (5 bases). With 3 bases removed from V and 13 bases from J, the gap between germline ends came to 13 bases. The CDR3 has 11 residues. From germline, CDR1 is DFQATT and CDR2 SNEGSKA (reference sequence). The CDR3 coding sequence is TGCAGTGCTAGTTTTGGAGGCGCCCAGTTCTTC. Encoded protein: CSASFGGAQFF.

This clonotype occurred many times. The chain combines TRBV5-1 with TRBJ2-7, with 10 bases lining up with TRBD2. The CDR3 is 15 amino acids. CDR1 and CDR2 from the germline V gene are SGHRS and YFSETQ. V dropped 3 bases and J dropped 7; count of bases not matched to a gene: 10. The CDR3 DNA sequence: TGCGCCAGCAGCTGGGGAGCGGGAGGGCCCTGGGAGCAGTACTTC. Its protein product is CASSWGAGGPWEQYF.

This clonotype appeared once. The chain has TRBV19 and TRBJ1-2, with D hard to call. CDR3 length: 12 amino acids. Germline loops: CDR1 LNHDA, CDR2 SQIVND (reference sequence). V lost 7 bases and J 2 bases, leaving 8 bases between the germline ends. CDR3 sequence (DNA): TGTGCCAGTACGACCTTGAACTATGGCTACACCTTC. It translates to CASTTLNYGYTF.